The rows below give T cell receptor beta chains drawn from one sample of a study of T cells in Graves' hyperthyroidism and ophthalmopathy. TCRdb called the multiplex PCR reads again in MiXCR, with one record for every CDR3 protein. The sample lists under 250,000 distinct CDR3 sequences; 17% were seen once. Sequenced sample: blood. The receptors derive from a man over 45 with Graves' hyperthyroidism. The CDR3 runs from the conserved cysteine through the conserved F or W. The D gene is left open where the match is weak. Size values are once, few and many counts, or a class for expanded clones, and some rows have none.

abundance: few
v_gene: TRBV15
d_gene: .
j_gene: TRBJ2-1
CDR3aa: CATSRERGDEQFF
CDR3nt: TGTGCCACCAGCAGGGAAAGGGGGGATGAGCAGTTCTTC

abundance: .
v_gene: TRBV7-2
d_gene: .
j_gene: TRBJ2-3
CDR3aa: CASSSTGTGVSTDTQYF
CDR3nt: TGTGCCAGCAGTAGCACCGGGACTGGCGTCTCCACAGATACGCAGTATTTT

abundance: few
v_gene: TRBV28
d_gene: .
j_gene: TRBJ1-4
CDR3aa: CASSLSIANKKLFF
CDR3nt: TGTGCCAGCAGTTTGAGCATAGCTAATAAAAAACTGTTTTTT

abundance: few
v_gene: TRBV20-1
d_gene: TRBD2
j_gene: TRBJ2-2
CDR3aa: CSARDFLAGGATGELFF
CDR3nt: TGCAGTGCTAGAGATTTTCTAGCGGGAGGGGCTACCGGGGAGCTGTTTTTT

abundance: many
v_gene: TRBV6-6
d_gene: .
j_gene: TRBJ2-2
CDR3aa: CASSNSDGRTGELFF
CDR3nt: TGTGCCAGCAGTAACTCGGATGGACGAACCGGGGAGCTGTTTTTT

abundance: many
v_gene: TRBV20-1
d_gene: TRBD2
j_gene: TRBJ2-2
CDR3aa: CSARTGTSGIFGGELFF
CDR3nt: TGCAGTGCTAGAACCGGGACTAGCGGGATCTTCGGCGGGGAGCTGTTTTTT

abundance: many
v_gene: TRBV11-3
d_gene: .
j_gene: TRBJ2-3
CDR3aa: CASSLGFGTDTQYF
CDR3nt: TGTGCCAGCAGCTTGGGTTTCGGCACAGATACGCAGTATTTT

abundance: .
v_gene: TRBV19
d_gene: .
j_gene: TRBJ2-5
CDR3aa: CASQNLRDTQETQYF
CDR3nt: TGTGCCAGTCAAAATCTTCGGGACACGCAAGAGACCCAGTACTTC

abundance: many
v_gene: TRBV28
d_gene: TRBD2
j_gene: TRBJ2-1
CDR3aa: CASSRLAGASYNEQFF
CDR3nt: TGTGCCAGCAGTAGACTAGCGGGAGCCTCCTACAATGAGCAGTTCTTC

abundance: many
v_gene: TRBV10-3
d_gene: .
j_gene: TRBJ2-1
CDR3aa: CAISDRGGAGRAYNEQFF
CDR3nt: TGTGCCATCAGTGATAGAGGGGGAGCGGGCCGAGCCTACAATGAGCAGTTCTTC

abundance: many
v_gene: TRBV6-1
d_gene: TRBD1
j_gene: TRBJ1-2
CDR3aa: CASSRGQGYYGYTF
CDR3nt: TGTGCCAGCAGTAGGGGACAGGGGTACTATGGCTACACCTTC

abundance: many
v_gene: TRBV20-1
d_gene: TRBD2
j_gene: TRBJ2-2
CDR3aa: CSARMALWEGPNGELFF
CDR3nt: TGCAGTGCTAGAATGGCTCTGTGGGAGGGCCCTAACGGGGAGCTGTTTTTT

abundance: few
v_gene: TRBV7-9
d_gene: .
j_gene: TRBJ2-2
CDR3aa: CASSSVSDYTGELFF
CDR3nt: TGTGCCAGCAGCTCCGTATCCGATTACACCGGGGAGCTGTTTTTT

abundance: many
v_gene: TRBV18
d_gene: .
j_gene: TRBJ2-4
CDR3aa: CASSPQGTAKNIQYF
CDR3nt: TGTGCCAGCTCACCACAAGGTACAGCCAAAAACATTCAGTACTTC

abundance: many
v_gene: TRBV7-2
d_gene: TRBD1
j_gene: TRBJ2-7
CDR3aa: CASSLTGGNYEQYF
CDR3nt: TGTGCCAGCAGCCTGACAGGGGGCAACTACGAGCAGTACTTC

abundance: many
v_gene: TRBV11-2
d_gene: TRBD1
j_gene: TRBJ2-5
CDR3aa: CASSLLGTVQETQYF
CDR3nt: TGTGCCAGCAGCTTACTAGGGACAGTACAAGAGACCCAGTACTTC

abundance: .
v_gene: TRBV6-9
d_gene: TRBD1
j_gene: TRBJ1-1
CDR3aa: CASSYYRGGGTEAFF
CDR3nt: TGTGCCAGCAGTTACTACAGGGGAGGAGGGACTGAAGCTTTCTTT

abundance: many
v_gene: TRBV12-3/TRBV12-4
d_gene: TRBD2
j_gene: TRBJ2-7
CDR3aa: CASSPLGLEYEQYF
CDR3nt: TGTGCCAGCAGTCCCTTGGGACTAGAGTACGAGCAGTACTTC

abundance: .
v_gene: TRBV11-3
d_gene: TRBD1
j_gene: TRBJ2-7
CDR3aa: CASKHTGGPYEQYF
CDR3nt: TGTGCCAGCAAGCATACAGGGGGTCCCTACGAGCAGTACTTC

abundance: many
v_gene: TRBV12-3/TRBV12-4
d_gene: .
j_gene: TRBJ1-5
CDR3aa: CASSLRRDQPQHF
CDR3nt: TGTGCCAGCAGTTTGAGGAGAGATCAGCCCCAGCATTTT

abundance: many
v_gene: TRBV28
d_gene: .
j_gene: TRBJ1-6
CDR3aa: CASSWGRSPLHF
CDR3nt: TGTGCCAGCAGTTGGGGGCGTTCACCCCTCCACTTT

abundance: once
v_gene: TRBV28
d_gene: TRBD1
j_gene: TRBJ2-2
CDR3aa: CASSLSPDREVGELFF
CDR3nt: TGTGCCAGCAGTTTATCCCCGGACAGGGAAGTCGGGGAGCTGTTTTTT

abundance: many
v_gene: TRBV27
d_gene: TRBD2
j_gene: TRBJ2-5
CDR3aa: CASSFSGRETQYF
CDR3nt: TGTGCCAGCAGCTTTAGCGGGAGAGAGACCCAGTACTTC

abundance: many
v_gene: TRBV2
d_gene: .
j_gene: TRBJ2-2
CDR3aa: CASSEPGELFF
CDR3nt: TGTGCCAGCAGTGAACCCGGGGAGCTGTTTTTT

abundance: once
v_gene: TRBV6-2/TRBV6-3
d_gene: TRBD2
j_gene: TRBJ2-7
CDR3aa: CASSYSRLAGKSYGQYF
CDR3nt: TGTGCCAGCAGTTACTCGAGACTAGCGGGAAAGTCCTACGGGCAGTACTTC

abundance: many
v_gene: TRBV12-3/TRBV12-4
d_gene: .
j_gene: TRBJ2-7
CDR3aa: CASSFGRFSSYEQYF
CDR3nt: TGTGCCAGCAGTTTTGGCAGGTTCAGCTCCTACGAGCAGTACTTC

abundance: many
v_gene: TRBV18
d_gene: .
j_gene: TRBJ2-5
CDR3aa: CASSLRAGQETQYF
CDR3nt: TGTGCCAGCTCACTCCGGGCCGGCCAAGAGACCCAGTACTTC

abundance: many
v_gene: TRBV3-1
d_gene: TRBD1
j_gene: TRBJ1-1
CDR3aa: CASSLVQGGTEAFF
CDR3nt: TGTGCCAGCAGCCTTGTTCAGGGGGGCACTGAAGCTTTCTTT

abundance: .
v_gene: TRBV20-1
d_gene: TRBD1
j_gene: TRBJ1-1
CDR3aa: CSATKDRAPFF
CDR3nt: TGCAGTGCTACCAAAGACAGGGCGCCTTTCTTT

abundance: .
v_gene: TRBV7-2
d_gene: .
j_gene: TRBJ1-5
CDR3aa: CASSLGGKAGGQPQHF
CDR3nt: TGTGCCAGCAGCTTAGGGGGAAAGGCGGGGGGGCAGCCCCAGCATTTT

abundance: .
v_gene: TRBV2
d_gene: .
j_gene: TRBJ2-3
CDR3aa: CASSMTDTQYF
CDR3nt: TGTGCCAGCAGTATGACCGATACGCAGTATTTT

abundance: few
v_gene: TRBV7-9
d_gene: TRBD2
j_gene: TRBJ2-1
CDR3aa: CASGTSGGAPGNEQFF
CDR3nt: TGTGCCAGCGGGACTAGCGGGGGCGCTCCGGGTAATGAGCAGTTCTTC

abundance: many
v_gene: TRBV5-1
d_gene: .
j_gene: TRBJ1-1
CDR3aa: CASSGGGGRNTEAFF
CDR3nt: TGCGCCAGCAGCGGGGGTGGGGGTAGGAACACTGAAGCTTTCTTT

abundance: once
v_gene: TRBV5-6
d_gene: .
j_gene: TRBJ1-5
CDR3aa: CASSPAPNQPQHF
CDR3nt: TGTGCCAGCAGCCCCGCACCGAATCAGCCCCAGCATTTT

abundance: many
v_gene: TRBV12-3/TRBV12-4
d_gene: .
j_gene: TRBJ2-5
CDR3aa: CASSLLARETQYF
CDR3nt: TGTGCCAGCAGTTTGTTGGCGAGGGAGACCCAGTACTTC

abundance: many
v_gene: TRBV5-1
d_gene: .
j_gene: TRBJ2-5
CDR3aa: CASSLNPVPPQETQYF
CDR3nt: TGCGCCAGCAGCTTGAACCCGGTACCACCTCAAGAGACCCAGTACTTC

abundance: many
v_gene: TRBV2
d_gene: TRBD1
j_gene: TRBJ1-4
CDR3aa: CASSATGVGYEKLFF
CDR3nt: TGTGCCAGCAGTGCGACAGGGGTCGGATATGAAAAACTGTTTTTT

abundance: few
v_gene: TRBV7-9
d_gene: .
j_gene: TRBJ1-2
CDR3aa: CASSPGVTGLYGYTF
CDR3nt: TGTGCCAGCAGTCCGGGGGTTACAGGGTTGTATGGCTACACCTTC

abundance: .
v_gene: TRBV7-8
d_gene: .
j_gene: TRBJ2-7
CDR3aa: CASSLWAGAAYEQYF
CDR3nt: TGTGCCAGCAGCTTATGGGCGGGCGCCGCCTACGAGCAGTACTTC

abundance: .
v_gene: TRBV7-9
d_gene: TRBD2
j_gene: TRBJ2-1
CDR3aa: CACQLPSGGIYNEQFF
CDR3nt: TGTGCGTGCCAGCTACCTAGCGGAGGAATATACAATGAACAGTTCTTC

abundance: many
v_gene: TRBV12-3/TRBV12-4
d_gene: .
j_gene: TRBJ2-7
CDR3aa: CASSLSQGNSEQYF
CDR3nt: TGTGCCAGCAGTTTGTCGCAGGGTAACTCCGAGCAGTACTTC

abundance: many
v_gene: TRBV11-2
d_gene: TRBD2
j_gene: TRBJ2-7
CDR3aa: CASSRTSGLISDEQYF
CDR3nt: TGTGCCAGCAGCAGGACTAGCGGGCTTATATCCGACGAGCAGTACTTC

abundance: few
v_gene: TRBV2
d_gene: TRBD1
j_gene: TRBJ2-7
CDR3aa: CASDRDYEQYF
CDR3nt: TGTGCCAGCGACAGGGACTACGAGCAGTACTTC

abundance: .
v_gene: TRBV20-1
d_gene: TRBD2
j_gene: TRBJ2-7
CDR3aa: CSAREWLAGSYEQYF
CDR3nt: TGCAGTGCTAGAGAGTGGCTAGCGGGGTCTTACGAGCAGTACTTC

abundance: .
v_gene: TRBV20-1
d_gene: .
j_gene: TRBJ2-5
CDR3aa: CSALGGGETQYF
CDR3nt: TGCAGTGCCTTAGGGGGGGGAGAGACCCAGTACTTC